This T cell receptor beta chain was obtained from a study of post-analysis software for immune sequencing data (dated by TCRdb to between 2014 and 2016). Notes on the research overall: Recorded disease courses included relapsing-remitting, secondary progressive and progressive-relapsing multiple sclerosis, with some patients lacking subtype annotation. The patient repertoires were set against under 12 previously published healthy control repertoires from donors whose ages ranged from about 6 to 26 years. A subset of samples was prepared in parallel using single-end sample barcoding, then pooled and co-amplified after Illumina adapter ligation. The study at large found these results: Significantly higher frequencies in patients than in controls were found for several TRBV segments, including TRBV5-6, TRBV5-1 and TRBV20-1. Strong co-clustering of samples prepared in the same batch was shown by direct clustering with F measure, prompting a batch-effect correction. The multiple sclerosis patient group was slightly younger than the control group. Normalized Chao1 diversity was significantly lower in multiple sclerosis patients than controls, suggesting substantial peripheral T-cell clonal expansion.

To demonstrate the VDJtools post-analysis software, the study profiled TCR beta repertoires from the peripheral blood of 13 young patients with multiple sclerosis. The patients with multiple sclerosis were children and adolescents between roughly 6 and 15 years of age. Libraries were constructed by PCR. The sequencer listed for this sample is Illumina HiSeq 2500. To reduce PCR and sequencing biases, unique molecular identifiers were built into the TCR beta cDNA libraries. Some 500,000 cDNA molecules were obtained per 1 to 10 million input T cells, so each molecule approximated one T cell. The patient libraries were prepared and sequenced with the same protocol used for the earlier healthy control dataset. Samples belonging to the same batch were prepared together, multiplexed and sequenced on a shared HiSeq lane. In the authors' own workflow: MIGEC was used to process the raw barcoded reads, and molecular identifier groups with only a single read were discarded before consensus assembly and CDR3 extraction. VDJtools was used for post-analysis of the clonotype tables, with diversity normalized by down-sampling every dataset to the smallest sample size. In repertoire overlap clustering, CDR3 amino acid sequences, but not nucleotide sequences, were matched to correct batch-related cross-sample contamination. TCRdb ran its own pipeline on the public reads, namely fastp trimming at Q25 and MiXCR clone calling, and kept in-frame beta chains. Every CDR3 protein is listed once, alongside the most common genes and DNA of its rows. These V and J calls rely on TCRdb rather than the paper's analysis. The sample yields 600,000 to 700,000 distinct CDR3 sequences; 55% to 60% were counted once. 10% to 12% of the sample is taken by the ten largest.

From the germline V gene, CDR1 is ENHRY and CDR2 is SYGVKD. Reading from cysteine to phenylalanine, the CDR3 counts 14 amino acids. Here the CDR3 DNA is all that survives: 42 bases in frame from base 1. Trimming accounts for 5 bases at V and 10 bases at J, while the number of junction bases matched to no gene is 11. Comments on this clonotype: Its antigen remains unidentified. There are no base qualities to consult, and no much larger clone falls within one base.

In this chain, TRBV10-3 is recombined with TRBJ2-1; 7 middle bases align to TRBD2. This clonotype originated in a girl aged 2 to 10 with multiple sclerosis. What was sequenced was blood. CDR3 sequence: CAISHRAGVDEQFF. The sequenced DNA: TGTGCCATCAGTCATAGGGCGGGAGTCGACGAGCAGTTCTTC.